These 29 T cell receptor beta chains share one sample of origin, sequenced in a study of human T cells and chemical hapten exposure (dated by TCRdb to 2020 to 2022). This sample's time point label indicates: patch test 1, 2 weeks after DPC sensitization. Explained via the paper, the treatment or condition label denotes: therapeutic diphenylcyclopropenone sensitization with weekly scalp DPC. The protocol used for the library was RACE. TCRdb lists the instrument as NextSeq 500. TCRdb ran its own pipeline on the public reads, namely fastp trimming at Q25 and MiXCR clone calling, and kept in-frame beta chains. Each CDR3 protein gets just one entry, which takes the most common genes and DNA from the rows behind it. The table for this sample lists a few hundred thousand distinct CDR3 sequences; roughly 5% of them were counted only once. The ten top clones hold roughly 2.4% of the sample. The sequencing used whole blood, collected in connection with sensitization to the hapten diphenylcyclopropenone (DPC). The receptors here all came from a woman aged 45-65 years with alopecia areata. Some clones in this sample may be carry-over from other donors' samples.

This clonotype appeared many times. The rearrangement joins TRBV7-9 to TRBJ2-6, with a tentative D call TRBD1 (5 bases). The CDR3 has 14 residues. Trimming shortened V by 2 bases and J by 4 bases, and 6 bases separated the two germline ends. Looked up from germline, CDR1 is SEHNR and CDR2 is FQNEAQ (reference sequence). The CDR3, as DNA: TGTGCCAGCAGCTTAAGGACAGGGGCCAACGTCCTGACTTTC. As protein: CASSLRTGANVLTF.

Ten or more counts support this clonotype. V and J are TRBV7-6 and TRBJ2-3, with no clear D. This CDR3 has 12 residues. V lost 6 bases to trimming and J lost 2 bases, with 6 bases between them. Per germline, CDR1 SGHVS and CDR2 FNYEAQ. The CDR3 here is CASRGLTDTQYF. CDR3 in DNA: TGTGCCAGCAGGGGTCTCACAGATACGCAGTATTTT.

This clonotype showed up just a few times. V and J are TRBV2 and TRBJ2-1, with a weak D call TRBD2 (5 bases). The V gene lost 7 bases and the J gene lost 2 bases, with 9 bases spanning the gap. CDR1 SNHLY and CDR2 FYNNEI come from the germline V gene. The CDR3 has 13 residues. The CDR3 here is CASKGDPYNEQFF. In nucleotides, the CDR3 is TGTGCCAGCAAGGGAGACCCCTACAATGAGCAGTTCTTC.

The sample holds a few counts of this clonotype. The chain employs TRBV28 and TRBJ1-5, with 7 nucleotides matching TRBD1. Germline CDR1 is MDHEN and CDR2 is SYDVKM. Unmatched junction bases numbered 9, after V lost 7 bases and J lost 6 bases. The CDR3 runs 14 residues. In DNA, the CDR3 is TGTGCCAGCACCCAGGGGGGGGCACCTCAGCCCCAGCATTTT. Protein product: CASTQGGAPQPQHF.

The genes are TRBV30 and TRBJ1-2, with TRBD1 identical over 7 bases. V was pared by 1 base and J by 8 bases, with 13 bases of the junction left unmatched. The V gene's germline CDR1 is GTSNPN and CDR2 SVGIG (reference sequence). CDR3 size: 15 residues. The CDR3 DNA follows: TGTGCCTGGAGTGGACCGGGACAGAGCTTTGGGGGCTACACCTTC. This encodes CAWSGPGQSFGGYTF.

This clonotype has ten or more counts. This chain joins TRBV10-3 and TRBJ1-6; the D gene is possibly TRBD1 (5 bases). CDR3 length: 15 amino acids. Trimming left V 3 bases short and J 4 bases short, with 10 bases between. From germline, CDR1 is ENHRY and CDR2 SYGVKD. The CDR3 sequence is CAISDGGGYNSPLHF. CDR3 nucleotides: TGTGCCATCAGTGATGGGGGGGGGTATAATTCACCCCTCCACTTT.

This clonotype was seen only a few times. V gene TRBV6-2 or TRBV6-3 combines with J gene TRBJ2-5; 8 bases fit TRBD2. Germline V gene lookup returns CDR1 MNHEY and CDR2 SVGEGT. The length of the CDR3 is 14 residues. V lost 2 bases, J lost 4 bases, and 3 bases stayed unmatched. This CDR3 reads CASSYDAGGETQYF. CDR3 DNA: TGTGCCAGCAGTTACGATGCGGGAGGAGAGACCCAGTACTTC.

This clonotype was counted a few times. The chain joins TRBV7-2 to TRBJ2-5; D might be TRBD1 or TRBD2, each matching 5 bases. The CDR3 has 16 amino acids. With 8 bases removed from V and 6 bases from J, the gap between germline ends came to 25 bases. Germline V gene sequence: CDR1 SGHTA, CDR2 FQGNSA. CDR3 sequence: CASPEGKAVNGQTQYF. For the CDR3, the DNA is TGTGCCAGCCCCGAGGGGAAAGCGGTTAACGGGCAGACCCAGTACTTC.

This clonotype was seen ten or more times. V gene TRBV10-2 combines with J gene TRBJ2-1; 7 bases agree with TRBD1. The CDR3 is 15 amino acids. The germline V gene has CDR1 WSHSY and CDR2 SAAADI. V was pared by 3 bases and J by 2 bases, with 4 bases of the junction left unmatched. For the CDR3, the DNA is TGCGCCAGCAGTGAACCGACAGGGACCTACAATGAGCAGTTCTTC. Amino acids: CASSEPTGTYNEQFF.

This clonotype was counted at least ten times. The junction shows a germline mismatch at one end, possibly a read error. The chain is built from TRBV27 and TRBJ1-4, with D unresolved. The germline gives CDR1 MNHEY, CDR2 SMNVEV (reference sequence). This CDR3 has 10 residues. The CDR3 region is CVRAVGKLFF. Written as DNA, the CDR3 is TGCGTGAGGGCTGTTGGAAAACTGTTTTTT.

This clonotype was detected ten times or more. The chain couples TRBV5-1 to TRBJ2-7; no clear D gene. The CDR3 totals 14 residues. Germline V gene lookup returns CDR1 SGHRS and CDR2 YFSETQ. V was shortened by 3 bases and J by 2 bases, with 12 bases between the two germline ends. The CDR3 DNA is TGCGCCAGCAGCTCCGGGTCCCCCGCCTACGAGCAGTACTTC. Its protein is CASSSGSPAYEQYF.

This clonotype has just a few counts. This sequence joins TRBV9 and TRBJ2-3; D call uncertain. The CDR3 loop spans 13 amino acids. Germline assignment: CDR1 SGDLS and CDR2 YYNGEE. V lost 0 bases, J lost 4 bases, and 6 bases lay in between. The CDR3 sequence is CASSVDFADTQYF. CDR3 DNA: TGTGCCAGCAGCGTAGATTTCGCAGATACGCAGTATTTT.

This rearrangement joins TRBV28 to TRBJ1-2, with 11 positions matching TRBD1. This CDR3 has 17 residues. J gave up 4 bases and V 2 bases, and 9 bases lay outside the gene matches. Germline V gives CDR1 MDHEN, CDR2 SYDVKM. This CDR3 is CASSLLPGQGATYGYTF. The CDR3 DNA reads as TGTGCCAGCAGTTTACTCCCCGGACAGGGGGCGACCTATGGCTACACCTTC.

This clonotype was counted between two and nine times. This rearrangement joins TRBV29-1 to TRBJ2-3; 9 nucleotides align to TRBD1. The trim removed 2 bases at V and 2 bases at J, leaving 8 bases unmatched. This CDR3 spans 16 amino acids. CDR1 and CDR2 (germline): SQVTM, ANQGSEA. CDR3 bases: TGCAGCGTTGAAAGTCCGGGACAGGGTCACACAGATACGCAGTATTTT. This translates into CSVESPGQGHTDTQYF.

In its sample, this clonotype was seen many times. The chain combines TRBV6-5 with TRBJ2-5; TRBD1 aligns across 9 bases. The V segment lost 4 bases and the J segment 5 bases; nucleotides outside the gene matches: 11. Germline V lookup: CDR1 MNHEY, CDR2 SVGAGI. There are 16 residues in the CDR3. CDR3 amino acids: CASSSSTGGRSETQYF. CDR3 nucleotide sequence: TGTGCCAGCAGTTCCTCGACAGGGGGTAGGTCGGAGACCCAGTACTTC.

The sample holds many counts of this clonotype. V gene TRBV12-3 or TRBV12-4 combines with J gene TRBJ1-1, with TRBD1 matching over 8 bases. This CDR3 spans 15 amino acids. The V gene end was trimmed by 6 bases and the J gene end by 4 bases; junction bases not matched to a gene: 10. CDR3 nucleotide sequence: TGTGCCAGCAGCTTGGTAACAGGGGGAATCACTGAAGCTTTCTTT. As protein: CASSLVTGGITEAFF.

This clonotype occurred many times. V is TRBV28 and J is TRBJ2-1; D is perhaps TRBD2 (6 bases). CDR3 length: 13 residues. Germline values: CDR1 MDHEN, CDR2 SYDVKM. Trimming took 6 bases from V and 10 from J, leaving 16 bases between them. CDR3 sequence: CASSRLLAGEQFF. In nucleotides, the CDR3 is TGTGCCAGCAGCCGCCTACTAGCTGGGGAGCAGTTCTTC. The whole variable domain, filled in from reference TRBV28 and TRBJ2-1, reads DVKVTQSSRYLVKRTGEKVFLECVQDMDHENMFWYRQDPGLGLRLIYFSYDVKMKEKGDIPEGYSVSREKKERFSLILESASTNQTSMYLCASSRLLAGEQFFGPGTRLTVL.

V gene TRBV7-6 combines with J gene TRBJ2-3; 9 bases fit TRBD2. The CDR3 totals 17 residues. V lost 4 bases and J lost 3; bases outside the gene matches: 11. The germline gives CDR1 SGHVS, CDR2 FNYEAQ. The CDR3 bases are TGTGCCAGCAGCTCCCGGGTATTAGCGGGGGATACAGATACGCAGTATTTT. Encoded protein: CASSSRVLAGDTDTQYF.

Note on this clonotype: One junction end disagrees with the germline gene, perhaps due to a read error. The chain joins TRBV7-6 to TRBJ1-1; D is undetermined. CDR1 is SGHVS, CDR2 FNYEAQ, per germline. CDR3 size: 13 residues. The CDR3 reads CASSAEPITQAFF. The CDR3 DNA is TGTGCCAGCAGCGCCGAACCGATCACTCAAGCTTTCTTT. Drawing the rest from reference TRBV7-6 and TRBJ1-1, the complete variable domain is GAGVSQSPRYKVTKRGQDVALRCDPISGHVSLYWYRQALGQGPEFLTYFNYEAQQDKSGLPNDRFSAERPEGSISTLTIQRTEQRDSAMYRCASSAEPITQAFFGQGTRLTVV.

This clonotype has more than one count but fewer than ten. V gene TRBV6-6 combines with J gene TRBJ2-1; TRBD2 agrees at 8 bases. The CDR3 consists of 16 residues. The germline gives CDR1 MNHNY, CDR2 SVGAGI (reference sequence). The V and J ends lost 4 bases and 4 bases, in that order; junction bases with no gene match: 9. The CDR3 DNA follows: TGTGCCAGCAGTTCAGGCCGGGGGGGCATATACAATGAGCAGTTCTTC. Encoded protein: CASSSGRGGIYNEQFF.

This clonotype was counted many times. This chain connects TRBV7-3 to TRBJ2-2, with D possibly TRBD1 on 6 matching bases. This CDR3 contains 14 residues. The germline V gene has CDR1 SGHTA and CDR2 FQGTGA. V lost 3 bases to trimming and J lost 5 bases, with 10 bases between them. The CDR3 nucleotides are TGTGCCAGCAGCTTGTCAGGGGTAACCGGGGAGCTGTTTTTT. As protein: CASSLSGVTGELFF.

This clonotype came up many times. The chain is built from TRBV20-1 and TRBJ2-3; D gene uncertain. CDR1 is DFQATT, CDR2 SNEGSKA, per germline (reference sequence). The ends were cut back, 3 bases at V and 2 bases at J, with 15 bases in the middle. There are 15 residues in the CDR3. The CDR3 DNA is TGCAGTGCTAGTCTCGCCGAGCGTTCCACAGATACGCAGTATTTT. Its protein product is CSASLAERSTDTQYF.

This clonotype was counted at least ten times. The rearrangement joins TRBV11-2 to TRBJ2-6, with 7 bases matching TRBD1. This CDR3 has 17 residues. Looked up from germline, CDR1 is SGHAT and CDR2 is FQNNGV. J lost 2 bases, V lost 4 bases, and 8 bases had no gene match. The CDR3 protein is CASSSLRGGAGANVLTF. The CDR3 nucleotides read TGTGCCAGCAGCTCGTTGAGAGGGGGCGCTGGGGCCAACGTCCTGACTTTC.

This clonotype was detected ten times or more. The J gene is TRBJ2-3, the V gene TRBV12-3 or TRBV12-4, with 8 nucleotides matching TRBD2. V shed 3 bases, J shed 6 bases, and the junction held 11 bases outside the gene matches. CDR3 length: 16 residues. CDR3 sequence (DNA): TGTGCCAGCAGTTTTGATAACTGGGGACTAGGCGATACGCAGTATTTT. It translates to CASSFDNWGLGDTQYF.

The chain links TRBV27 to TRBJ1-6; no reliable D call. V was shortened by 2 bases and J by 8 bases, with 7 bases between the two germline ends. Germline loops: CDR1 MNHEY, CDR2 SMNVEV (reference sequence). CDR3 length: 13 amino acids. The DNA for the CDR3 is TGTGCCAGCAGTTTACAGGTGTATTCACCCCTCCACTTT. Residues: CASSLQVYSPLHF.

The chain is built from TRBV2 and TRBJ1-5; D is unresolved. The CDR3 contains 13 residues. Trimming left V 1 base short and J 15 bases short, with 16 bases between. Germline assignment: CDR1 SNHLY and CDR2 FYNNEI. The CDR3 DNA reads as TGTGCCAGCAGTGAAGTACCCCGCGGCGAAACGCATTTT. This codes for CASSEVPRGETHF.

This clonotype was seen a handful of times. This chain joins TRBV4-3 and TRBJ1-3; a possible D gene is TRBD1 (6 bases). The V and J ends lost 1 base and 0 bases respectively, with 13 bases between them. There are 17 residues in the CDR3. CDR1 is LGHNA and CDR2 is YSLEER in the germline V gene. For the CDR3, the DNA is TGCGCCAGCAGCCAAGCTCCCCGGGGGCACTCTGGAAACACCATATATTTT. This codes for CASSQAPRGHSGNTIYF.

Many counts were recorded for this clonotype. V and J are TRBV6-5 and TRBJ1-1, with a weak D call TRBD1 (5 bases). CDR1 is MNHEY and CDR2 is SVGAGI in the germline V gene. The V and J ends lost 6 bases and 4 bases respectively, with 9 bases between them. The CDR3 runs 12 residues. CDR3 sequence reads: CASRQGITEAFF. CDR3 bases: TGTGCCAGCAGGCAGGGCATCACTGAAGCTTTCTTT.

This clonotype showed up many times. The rearrangement links TRBV27 to TRBJ2-2; the D gene could be TRBD1 or TRBD2 (6 bases each). The CDR3 spans 16 residues. V lost 6 bases, J lost 3 bases, and 17 bases lay in between. In germline, CDR1 is MNHEY, CDR2 SMNVEV (reference sequence). This chain's CDR3 is CASRWGQGGDTGELFF. CDR3 sequence (DNA): TGTGCCAGCAGATGGGGGCAGGGAGGTGACACCGGGGAGCTGTTTTTT.